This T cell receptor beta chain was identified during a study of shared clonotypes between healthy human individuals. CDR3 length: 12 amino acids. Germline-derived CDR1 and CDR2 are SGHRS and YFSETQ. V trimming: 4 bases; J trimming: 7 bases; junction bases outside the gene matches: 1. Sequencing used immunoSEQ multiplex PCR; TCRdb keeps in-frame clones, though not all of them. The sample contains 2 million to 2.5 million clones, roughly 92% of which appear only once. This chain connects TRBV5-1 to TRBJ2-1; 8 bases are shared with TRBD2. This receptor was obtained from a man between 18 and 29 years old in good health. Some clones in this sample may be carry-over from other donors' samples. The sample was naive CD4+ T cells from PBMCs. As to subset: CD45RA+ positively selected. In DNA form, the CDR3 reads TGCGCCAGCAGCCAGCGGGGGAATGAGCAGTTCTTC. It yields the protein CASSQRGNEQFF. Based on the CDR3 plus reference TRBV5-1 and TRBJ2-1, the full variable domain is KAGVTQTPRYLIKTRGQQVTLSCSPISGHRSVSWYQQTPGQGLQFLFEYFSETQRNKGNFPGRFSGRQFSNSRSEMNVSTLELGDSALYLCASSQRGNEQFFGPGTRLTVL.